The 14 T cell receptor beta chains listed next were all sequenced from one sample in a study of beta chain features in type 1 diabetes (dated by TCRdb to the late 2010s). What the authors observed across the whole study: Type 1 diabetes patients showed a moderate but significant shortening of TCRB CDR3 length in all four CD4+ subsets.

Libraries were made using the immunoSEQ multiplex PCR assay. The High Capacity cDNA Reverse Transcription Kit was used to reverse transcribe all of the isolated RNA, meaning that expressed TCRB transcripts were what got sequenced. In TCRdb, the immuneACCESS table is reduced to in-frame sequences with V and J assigned. These tables do not hold every clone; where another copy was compared, an unresolved V gene accounts for under half, and the others remain unexplained. For this sample there are hundreds of thousands of clones; approximately 15% appear just once. The ten largest clones represent 0.015% to 0.02% of the sample. No antigen has been identified for these receptors. Sequencing was performed on naive CD4+ T cells from blood. In the paper's terms, the cell subset or site label means: true naive CD4+ T cells. The receptors originated from a man aged 30-40 years with type 1 diabetes.

In this sample, this clone turned up a few times. The chain is built from TRBV11-2 and TRBJ2-7, with D unclear. V lost 2 bases to trimming and J lost 6 bases, with 17 bases between them. Germline assignment: CDR1 SGHAT and CDR2 FQNNGV. The CDR3 extends over 15 amino acids. CDR3 sequence: CASSLPTVTWSEQYF. CDR3 nucleotides: TGTGCCAGCAGCTTACCCACGGTCACCTGGTCCGAGCAGTACTTC. Full variable domain (rest looked up from reference TRBV11-2 and TRBJ2-7): EAGVAQSPRYKIIEKRQSVAFWCNPISGHATLYWYQQILGQGPKLLIQFQNNGVVDDSQLPKDRFSAERLKGVDSTLKIQPAKLEDSAVYLCASSLPTVTWSEQYFGPGTRLTVT.

In its sample, this clone was seen a few times. The rearrangement uses TRBV11-2 and TRBJ2-1; TRBD2 agrees at 8 bases. The CDR3 runs to 15 residues. Germline V gene sequence: CDR1 SGHAT, CDR2 FQNNGV. The V segment lost 6 bases and the J segment 7 bases; nucleotides outside the gene matches: 11. The chain's CDR3 is CASRIPGTSANEQFF. In DNA form, the CDR3 reads TGTGCCAGCAGGATCCCCGGGACTAGTGCGAATGAGCAGTTCTTC.

This clone was counted only a few times. This sequence joins TRBV2 and TRBJ2-7, with D maybe TRBD1 (6 bases). V lost 11 bases and J 2 bases, leaving 10 bases between the germline ends. The CDR3 contains 11 residues. Germline V gene sequence: CDR1 SNHLY, CDR2 FYNNEI. The chain's CDR3 is CAGRQAYEQYF. In DNA, the CDR3 is TGTGCCGGTCGACAGGCCTACGAGCAGTACTTC.

The rearrangement uses TRBV7-9 and TRBJ1-4, with D tentatively TRBD1 (5 bases). The CDR3 extends over 15 amino acids. CDR1 and CDR2 (germline): SEHNR, FQNEAQ (reference sequence). V shed 5 bases and J shed 7 bases, with 17 bases lying between them. CDR3 in DNA: TGTGCCAGCAGCGCAGACAGTCCGCGCGCTGAAAAACTGTTTTTT. Its protein product is CASSADSPRAEKLFF.

The chain has TRBV19 and TRBJ2-1, with D perhaps matching TRBD2 (7 bases). The CDR3 extends over 13 amino acids. V was cut by 4 bases and J by 6 bases, with 10 bases left in between. The germline V gene has CDR1 LNHDA and CDR2 SQIVND (reference sequence). The CDR3 region is CASSTGGPNEQFF. The CDR3 DNA follows: TGTGCCAGTAGTACCGGGGGGCCCAATGAGCAGTTCTTC. Complete variable domain (other parts from reference TRBV19 and TRBJ2-1): DGGITQSPKYLFRKEGQNVTLSCEQNLNHDAMYWYRQDPGQGLRLIYYSQIVNDFQKGDIAEGYSVSREKKESFPLTVTSAQKNPTAFYLCASSTGGPNEQFFGPGTRLTVL.

The chain recombines TRBV29-1 with TRBJ2-3; TRBD2 matches at 12 bases. The J segment lost 4 bases and the V segment lost 5 bases, leaving 4 bases of the junction unmatched. Germline CDR1 and CDR2: SQVTM and ANQGSEA. The CDR3 has 14 residues. The CDR3 DNA is TGCAGCGTTCGGACTAGCGGGATGGCAGATACGCAGTATTTT. Amino acid sequence: CSVRTSGMADTQYF.

This clone was detected a few times. This rearrangement joins TRBV6-7 to TRBJ1-5; D gene uncertain. TRBV6-7 is labeled an ORF, and its function is uncertain. This CDR3 contains 17 residues. Trimming left V 0 bases short and J 2 bases short, with 14 bases between. CDR3 amino acids: CASSYSIEVKRNQPQHF. For the CDR3, the DNA is TGTGCCAGCAGTTACTCGATTGAGGTCAAGCGCAATCAGCCCCAGCATTTT.

The V and J genes are TRBV7-9 and TRBJ2-7, with D unclear. The germline gives CDR1 SEHNR, CDR2 FQNEAQ (reference sequence). The CDR3 extends over 12 amino acids. V lost 6 bases to trimming and J lost 7 bases, with 13 bases between them. The CDR3 reads CASRSLGTEQYF. The CDR3 DNA reads TGTGCCAGCAGGTCGCTAGGAACTGAGCAGTACTTC.

V gene TRBV20-1 combines with J gene TRBJ2-1; D is unclear. CDR1 and CDR2 from the germline V gene are DFQATT and SNEGSKA (reference sequence). The germline V and J ends were trimmed by 3 bases and 7 bases, with 7 bases remaining between them. The CDR3 spans 11 residues. For the CDR3, the DNA is TGCAGTGCTAGGCCCAGGAATGAGCAGTTCTTC. Translation gives CSARPRNEQFF.

This chain joins TRBV18 and TRBJ2-2; possible D gene TRBD2, 5 bases. The V gene's germline CDR1 is KGHSH and CDR2 LQKENI. V was trimmed by 3 bases and J by 0 bases, leaving 8 bases between them. The CDR3 spans 15 residues. CDR3 nucleotide sequence: TGTGCCAGCTCACCTAGGACTTCGAACACCGGGGAGCTGTTTTTT. It is translated as CASSPRTSNTGELFF.

This clone was counted at least ten times. This sequence joins TRBV4-3 and TRBJ2-7; 9 bases are shared with TRBD2. V trimming: 4 bases; J trimming: 5 bases; junction bases outside the gene matches: 3. From germline, CDR1 is LGHNA and CDR2 YSLEER. This CDR3 contains 13 residues. CDR3 loop: CASSRLAGDEQYF. CDR3 bases: TGCGCCAGCAGCCGCTTAGCGGGAGACGAGCAGTACTTC.

V is TRBV25-1 and J is TRBJ2-4; no firm D call. Germline CDR1 MGHDK, CDR2 SYGVNS. The CDR3 is 14 amino acids. V dropped 3 bases and J dropped 0 bases, with 6 bases sitting between them. The CDR3 loop is CASSEPLAKNIQYF. CDR3 DNA: TGTGCCAGCAGTGAGCCACTAGCCAAAAACATTCAGTACTTC.

V usage is TRBV18 and J usage is TRBJ2-5, with a weak D call TRBD2 (5 bases). Germline CDR1 reads KGHSH; CDR2 reads LQKENI. The CDR3 length is 15 residues. V was pared by 6 bases and J by 2 bases, with 16 bases between. CDR3 sequence (DNA): TGTGCCAGCTCGAGCGGCACCCCCCCACAAGAGACCCAGTACTTC. The encoded protein is CASSSGTPPQETQYF. Full variable domain (remainder filled in from reference TRBV18 and TRBJ2-5): NAGVMQNPRHLVRRRGQEARLRCSPMKGHSHVYWYRQLPEEGLKFMVYLQKENIIDESGMPKERFSAEFPKEGPSILRIQQVVRGDSAAYFCASSSGTPPQETQYFGPGTRLLVL.

The V call is TRBV6-5, the J call TRBJ2-5; 9 bases fit TRBD1. V was pared by 6 bases and J by 4 bases, with 3 bases of the junction left unmatched. The CDR3 covers 13 residues. The germline V gene has CDR1 MNHEY and CDR2 SVGAGI. Written as DNA, the CDR3 is TGTGCCAGCAGGAGGACAGGGGCAGAGACCCAGTACTTC. Encoded protein: CASRRTGAETQYF.